This TCR beta chain was sequenced during a study of blood T cell repertoires in COVID-19. Background on the study: T cells, B-cell-depleted T cells, or PBMCs supplied cDNA or gDNA.

This CDR3 spans 17 amino acids. From germline, CDR1 is SGHAT and CDR2 FQNNGV. The V end lost 0 bases, the J end lost 2 bases, and 17 bases lay between the germline ends. Data came from immunoSEQ multiplex PCR; TCRdb stores just in-frame clones and leaves some out. The table records roughly 240,000 clones, roughly 86% of them present only once. The chain joins TRBV11-2 to TRBJ2-7; D is possibly TRBD1 (6 bases). Sequences were obtained from peripheral blood. The sequence was obtained from a woman in her sixties or seventies who had recovered from COVID-19. The CDR3 here is CASSLEAHRVLPYEQYF. In nucleotides, the CDR3 is TGTGCCAGCAGCTTAGAGGCCCACAGGGTATTACCCTACGAGCAGTACTTC.